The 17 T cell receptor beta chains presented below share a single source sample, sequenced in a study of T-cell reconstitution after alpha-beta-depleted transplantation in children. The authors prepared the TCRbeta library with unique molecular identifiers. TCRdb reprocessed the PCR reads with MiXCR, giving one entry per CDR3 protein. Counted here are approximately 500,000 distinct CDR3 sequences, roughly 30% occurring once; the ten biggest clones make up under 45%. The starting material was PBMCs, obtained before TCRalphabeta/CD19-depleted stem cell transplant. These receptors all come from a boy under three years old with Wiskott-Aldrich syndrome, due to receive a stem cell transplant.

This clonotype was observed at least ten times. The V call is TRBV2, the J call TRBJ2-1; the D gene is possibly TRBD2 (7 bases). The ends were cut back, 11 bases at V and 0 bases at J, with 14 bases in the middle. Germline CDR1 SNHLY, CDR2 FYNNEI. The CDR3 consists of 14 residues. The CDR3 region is CASGGGSSYNEQFF. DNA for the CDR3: TGTGCCTCGGGGGGCGGGAGCTCCTACAATGAGCAGTTCTTC. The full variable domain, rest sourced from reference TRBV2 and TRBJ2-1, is EPEVTQTPSHQVTQMGQEVILRCVPISNHLYFYWYRQILGQKVEFLVSFYNNEISEKSEIFDDQFSVERPDGSNFTLKIRSTKLEDSAMYFCASGGGSSYNEQFFGPGTRLTVL.

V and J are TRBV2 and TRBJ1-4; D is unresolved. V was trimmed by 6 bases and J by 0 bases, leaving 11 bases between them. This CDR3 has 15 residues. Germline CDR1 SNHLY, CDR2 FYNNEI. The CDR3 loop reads CASSDHTATNEKLFF. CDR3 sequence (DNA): TGTGCCAGCAGCGACCATACGGCAACTAATGAAAAACTGTTTTTT.

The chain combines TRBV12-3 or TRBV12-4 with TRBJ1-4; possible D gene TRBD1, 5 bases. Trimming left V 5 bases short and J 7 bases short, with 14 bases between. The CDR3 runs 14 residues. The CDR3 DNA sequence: TGTGCCAGCAGTCCCTCAACGGGGGTTGAAAAACTGTTTTTT. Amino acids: CASSPSTGVEKLFF.

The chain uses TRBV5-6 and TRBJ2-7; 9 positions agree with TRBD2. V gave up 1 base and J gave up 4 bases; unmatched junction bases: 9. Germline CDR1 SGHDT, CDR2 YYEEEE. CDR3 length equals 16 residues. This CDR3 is CASSLNMAGGLYEQYF. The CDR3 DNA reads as TGTGCCAGCAGCTTGAATATGGCGGGAGGGTTATACGAGCAGTACTTC.

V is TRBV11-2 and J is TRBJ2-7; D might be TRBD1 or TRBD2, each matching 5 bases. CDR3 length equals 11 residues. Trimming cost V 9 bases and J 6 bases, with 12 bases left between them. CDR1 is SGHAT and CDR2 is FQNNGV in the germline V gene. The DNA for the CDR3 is TGTGCCAGTTTTGGGGGATGCGAGCAGTACTTC. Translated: CASFGGCEQYF.

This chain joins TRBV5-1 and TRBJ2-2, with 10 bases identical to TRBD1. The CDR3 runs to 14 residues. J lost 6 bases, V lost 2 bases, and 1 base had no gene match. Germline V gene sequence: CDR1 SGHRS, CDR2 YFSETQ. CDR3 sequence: CASSFGTGAGELFF. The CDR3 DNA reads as TGCGCCAGCAGCTTCGGGACAGGGGCCGGGGAGCTGTTTTTT.

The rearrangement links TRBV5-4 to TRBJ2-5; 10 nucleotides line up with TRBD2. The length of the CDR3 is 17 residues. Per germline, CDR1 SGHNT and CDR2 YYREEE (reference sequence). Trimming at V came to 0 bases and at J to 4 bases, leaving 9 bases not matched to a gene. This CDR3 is CASSLATSGISIETQYF. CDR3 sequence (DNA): TGTGCCAGCAGCTTGGCTACTAGCGGGATTAGTATAGAGACCCAGTACTTC.

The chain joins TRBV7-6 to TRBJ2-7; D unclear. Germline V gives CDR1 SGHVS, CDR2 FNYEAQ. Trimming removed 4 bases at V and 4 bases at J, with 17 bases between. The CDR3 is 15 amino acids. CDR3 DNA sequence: TGTGCCAGCAGCTCCTTTTCGGTAGTCGGATACGAGCAGTACTTC. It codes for CASSSFSVVGYEQYF.

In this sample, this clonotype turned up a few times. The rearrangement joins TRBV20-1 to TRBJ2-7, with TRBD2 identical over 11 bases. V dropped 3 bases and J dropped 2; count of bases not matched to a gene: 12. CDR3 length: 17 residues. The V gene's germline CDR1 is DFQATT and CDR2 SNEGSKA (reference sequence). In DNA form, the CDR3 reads TGCAGTGCTAGGGCCACCCTAGCGGGAGGAGCCCCCTACGAGCAGTACTTC. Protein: CSARATLAGGAPYEQYF.

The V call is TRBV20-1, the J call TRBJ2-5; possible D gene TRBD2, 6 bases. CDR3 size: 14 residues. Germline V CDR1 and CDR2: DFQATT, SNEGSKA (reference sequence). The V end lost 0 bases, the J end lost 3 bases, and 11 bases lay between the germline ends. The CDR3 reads CSARELSGEETQYF. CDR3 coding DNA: TGCAGTGCTAGAGAGCTTAGCGGAGAAGAGACCCAGTACTTC.

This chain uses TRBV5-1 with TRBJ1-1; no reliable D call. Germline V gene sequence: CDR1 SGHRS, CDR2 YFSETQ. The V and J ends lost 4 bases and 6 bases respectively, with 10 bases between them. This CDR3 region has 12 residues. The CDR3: CASSPRGAEAFF. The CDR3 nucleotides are TGCGCCAGCAGCCCCCGAGGAGCTGAAGCTTTCTTT.

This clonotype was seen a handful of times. The CDR3 spells CASSLDARVYEQYF. The DNA of the CDR3 is TGCGCCAGCAGCTTAGACGCGCGCGTCTACGAGCAGTACTTC. The rearrangement uses TRBV5-1 and TRBJ2-7; D is unresolved. CDR1 is SGHRS and CDR2 is YFSETQ in the germline V gene. V was pared by 2 bases and J by 3 bases, with 12 bases between. The CDR3 is 14 residues long.

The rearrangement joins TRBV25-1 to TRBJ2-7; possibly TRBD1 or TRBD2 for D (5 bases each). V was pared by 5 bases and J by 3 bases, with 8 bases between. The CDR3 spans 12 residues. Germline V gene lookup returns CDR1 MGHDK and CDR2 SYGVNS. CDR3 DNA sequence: TGTGCCAGCAGTAGGGACGTCTACGAGCAGTACTTC. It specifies CASSRDVYEQYF.

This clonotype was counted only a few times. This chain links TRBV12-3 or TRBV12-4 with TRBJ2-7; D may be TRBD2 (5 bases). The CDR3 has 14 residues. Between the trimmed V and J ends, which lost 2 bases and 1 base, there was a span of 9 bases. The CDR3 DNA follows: TGTGCCAGCAGTTTAAGGACTCTGTCCTACGAGCAGTACTTC. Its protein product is CASSLRTLSYEQYF.

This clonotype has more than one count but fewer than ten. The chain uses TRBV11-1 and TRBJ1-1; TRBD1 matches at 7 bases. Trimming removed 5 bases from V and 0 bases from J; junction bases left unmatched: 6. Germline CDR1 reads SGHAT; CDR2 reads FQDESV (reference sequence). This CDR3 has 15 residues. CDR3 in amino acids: CASSRGGQMNTEAFF. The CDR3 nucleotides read TGTGCCAGCAGCCGGGGGGGACAGATGAACACTGAAGCTTTCTTT.

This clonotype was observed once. CDR3 protein: CASSLLGTGTSYEQYF. CDR3 coding DNA: TGCGCCAGCAGCTTGCTAGGGACCGGCACCTCCTACGAGCAGTACTTC. This chain links TRBV5-1 with TRBJ2-7; D assignment may be TRBD1 or TRBD2 (5 bases each). V was shortened by 1 base and J by 0 bases, with 14 bases between the two germline ends. This CDR3 spans 16 amino acids. The germline gives CDR1 SGHRS, CDR2 YFSETQ.

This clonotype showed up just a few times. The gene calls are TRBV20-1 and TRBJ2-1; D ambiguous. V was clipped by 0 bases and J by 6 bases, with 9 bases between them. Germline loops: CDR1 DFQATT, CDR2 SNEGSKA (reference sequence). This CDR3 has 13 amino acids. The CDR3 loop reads CSARDGYSNEQFF. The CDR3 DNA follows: TGCAGTGCTAGAGATGGGTACTCCAATGAGCAGTTCTTC.